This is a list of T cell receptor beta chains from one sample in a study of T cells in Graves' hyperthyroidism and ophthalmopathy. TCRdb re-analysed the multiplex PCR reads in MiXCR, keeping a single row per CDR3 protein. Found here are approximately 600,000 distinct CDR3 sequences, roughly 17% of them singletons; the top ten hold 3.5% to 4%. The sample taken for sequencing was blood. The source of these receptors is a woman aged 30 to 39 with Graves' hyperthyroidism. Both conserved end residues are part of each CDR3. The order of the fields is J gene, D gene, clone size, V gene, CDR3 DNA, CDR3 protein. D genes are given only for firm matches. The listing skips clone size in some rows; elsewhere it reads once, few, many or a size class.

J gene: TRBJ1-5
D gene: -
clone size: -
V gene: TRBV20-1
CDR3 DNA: TGCAGTGCTAGGGACCGACGATATAGCAATCAGCCCCAGCATTTT
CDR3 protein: CSARDRRYSNQPQHF

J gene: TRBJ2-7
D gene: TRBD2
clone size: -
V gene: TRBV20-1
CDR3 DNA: TGCAGTGCTGGGACTAGCGGACCCTCCTACGAGCAGTACTTC
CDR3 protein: CSAGTSGPSYEQYF

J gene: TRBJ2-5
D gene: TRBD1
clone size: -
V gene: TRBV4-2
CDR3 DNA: TGTGCCAGCAGCCAAGGGACAGGGGACTTCTCCCTACGAGAGACCCAGTACTTC
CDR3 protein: CASSQGTGDFSLRETQYF

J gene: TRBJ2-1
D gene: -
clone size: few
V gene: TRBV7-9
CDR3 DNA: TGTGCCAGCAGCTTTTCGGAGTCCTACAATGAGCAGTTCTTC
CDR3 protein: CASSFSESYNEQFF

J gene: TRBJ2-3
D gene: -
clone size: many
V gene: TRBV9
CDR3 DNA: TGTGCCAGCAGCGTAGCTAACTTTGGGGGAGCATCAGATACGCAGTATTTT
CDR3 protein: CASSVANFGGASDTQYF

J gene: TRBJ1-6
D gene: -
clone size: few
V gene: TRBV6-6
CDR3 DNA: TGTGCCAGCAGTTACTCTGGGGGTAATTCACCCCTCCACTTT
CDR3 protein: CASSYSGGNSPLHF

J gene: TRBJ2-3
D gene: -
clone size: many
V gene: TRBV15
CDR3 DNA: TGTGCCACCAGCAGAGGAGGGTTCACAGATACGCAGTATTTT
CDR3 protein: CATSRGGFTDTQYF

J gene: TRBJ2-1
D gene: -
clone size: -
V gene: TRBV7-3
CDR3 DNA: TGTGCCAGCAGCTTAAGTCGAGGACAGGAGCAGTTCTTC
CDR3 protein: CASSLSRGQEQFF

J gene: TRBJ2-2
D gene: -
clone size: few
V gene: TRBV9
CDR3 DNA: TGTGCCAGCAGCGTAGGGGACGGAAGCCCTTTGAACACCGGGGAGCTGTTTTTT
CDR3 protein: CASSVGDGSPLNTGELFF

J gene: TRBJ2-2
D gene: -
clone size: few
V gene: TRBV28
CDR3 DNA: TGTGCCAGCAATTCCGAGGGGCAGAGAAACACCGGGGAGCTGTTTTTT
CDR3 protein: CASNSEGQRNTGELFF

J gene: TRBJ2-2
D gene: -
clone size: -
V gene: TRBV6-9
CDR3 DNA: TGTGCCAGCAGTTCTCCCGGGGAGCTGTCTTTT
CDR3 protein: CASSSPGELSF

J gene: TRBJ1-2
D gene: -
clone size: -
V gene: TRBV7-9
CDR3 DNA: TGTGCCAGCAGCACGCGGGTGACAGCTCACTATGGCTACACCTTC
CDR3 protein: CASSTRVTAHYGYTF

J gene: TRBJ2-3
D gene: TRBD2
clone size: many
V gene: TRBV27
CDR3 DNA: TGTGCCAGCAGTTTACTGGGAGCGGGAGCTGGTACAGATACGCAGTATTTT
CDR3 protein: CASSLLGAGAGTDTQYF

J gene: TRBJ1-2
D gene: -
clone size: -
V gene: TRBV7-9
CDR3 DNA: TGTGCCAGCAGCTTATCGGCAGCTTTCTATGGCTACACCTTC
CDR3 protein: CASSLSAAFYGYTF

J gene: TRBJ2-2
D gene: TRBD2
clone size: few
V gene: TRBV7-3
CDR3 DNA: TGTGCCAGCAGCTTATCGCTACTAGCGGGAGATGACACCGGGGAGCTGTTTTTT
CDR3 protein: CASSLSLLAGDDTGELFF

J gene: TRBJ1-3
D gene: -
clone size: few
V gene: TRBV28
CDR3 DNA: TGTGCCAGCAGTCCCCGAAGCACCATATATTTT
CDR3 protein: CASSPRSTIYF

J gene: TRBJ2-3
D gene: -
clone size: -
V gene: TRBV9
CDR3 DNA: TGTGCCAGCAGCGGATCGGGAGAAAGGGCCACAGATACGCAGTATTTT
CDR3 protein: CASSGSGERATDTQYF

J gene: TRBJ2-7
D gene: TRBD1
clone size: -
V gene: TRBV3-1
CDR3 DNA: TGTGCCAGCAGCCCATCACAGGGGACCTACGAGCAGTACTTC
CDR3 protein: CASSPSQGTYEQYF

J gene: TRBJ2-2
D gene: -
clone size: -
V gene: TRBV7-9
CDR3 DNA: TGTGCCAGCAGGGACCGGACGAACACCGGGGAGCTGTTTTTT
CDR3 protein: CASRDRTNTGELFF

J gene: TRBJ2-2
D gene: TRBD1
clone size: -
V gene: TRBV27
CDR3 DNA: TGTGCCAGCAGTTCCCGAAACATGGACAGGGTCGACGGGACATACACCGGGGAGCTGTTTTTT
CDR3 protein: CASSSRNMDRVDGTYTGELFF

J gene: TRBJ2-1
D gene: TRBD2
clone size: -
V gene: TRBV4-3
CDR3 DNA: TGCGCCAGCAGCCAAGGACTAGCGGTTACTTACAATGAGCAGTTCTTC
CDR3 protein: CASSQGLAVTYNEQFF

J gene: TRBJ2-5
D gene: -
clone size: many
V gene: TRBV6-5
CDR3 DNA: TGTGCCAGCAGCAAACGGGAGAAAGAGACCCAGTACTTC
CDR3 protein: CASSKREKETQYF

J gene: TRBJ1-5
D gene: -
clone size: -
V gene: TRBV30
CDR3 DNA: TGTGCCTGGAGTACCGGGACCTTCAATCAGCCCCAGCATTTT
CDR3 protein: CAWSTGTFNQPQHF

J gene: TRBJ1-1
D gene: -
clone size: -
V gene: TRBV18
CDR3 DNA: TGTGCCAGCTCACCACCGCTAGGGGAAGCTTTCTTT
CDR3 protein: CASSPPLGEAFF

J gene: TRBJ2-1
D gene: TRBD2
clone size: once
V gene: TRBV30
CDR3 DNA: TGTGCCTGGAGTGGTTTAGGACTAGCGGGATACAATGAGCAGTTCTTC
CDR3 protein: CAWSGLGLAGYNEQFF

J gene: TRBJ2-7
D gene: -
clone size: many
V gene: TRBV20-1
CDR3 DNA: TGCAGTGCTAGTACGGCACAAAAACCAGGCGGGCAGTACTTC
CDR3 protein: CSASTAQKPGGQYF

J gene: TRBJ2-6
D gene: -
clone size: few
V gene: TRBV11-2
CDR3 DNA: TGTGCCAGCAGCTTATTTCAGGGACTCTCTGGGGCCAACGTCCTGACTTTC
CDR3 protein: CASSLFQGLSGANVLTF

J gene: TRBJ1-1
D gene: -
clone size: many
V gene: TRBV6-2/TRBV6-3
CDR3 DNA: TGTGCCAGCAGTTCGACAGGCCCCATGAACACTGAAGCTTTCTTT
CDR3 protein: CASSSTGPMNTEAFF

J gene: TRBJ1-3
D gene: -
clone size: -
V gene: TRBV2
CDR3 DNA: TGTGCCAGCGGAGATCTAGGAAACACCATATATTTT
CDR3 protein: CASGDLGNTIYF

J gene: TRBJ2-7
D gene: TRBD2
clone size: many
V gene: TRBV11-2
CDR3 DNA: TGTGCCAGCAGCTTAGATCAGGTTAGCGGGTACGAGCAGTACTTC
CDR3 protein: CASSLDQVSGYEQYF

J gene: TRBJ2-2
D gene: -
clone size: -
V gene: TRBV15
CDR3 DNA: TGTGCCACCAGCAGACCGAAGGGGTTACGCACCGGGGAGCTGTTTTTT
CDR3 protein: CATSRPKGLRTGELFF

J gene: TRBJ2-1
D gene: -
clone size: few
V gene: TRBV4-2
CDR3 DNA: TGTGCCAGCAGCCAAGAGCCAGGGAGATTTAGCGAGCAGTTCTTC
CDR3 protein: CASSQEPGRFSEQFF

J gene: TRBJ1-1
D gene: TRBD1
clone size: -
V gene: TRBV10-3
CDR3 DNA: TGTGCCATCATGGAGAGACAGGGCCGGAACACTGAAGCTTTCTTT
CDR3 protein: CAIMERQGRNTEAFF

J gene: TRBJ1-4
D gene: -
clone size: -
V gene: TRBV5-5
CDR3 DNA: TGTGCCAGCAGCTTCCAAAAACAGGGACATGAAAAACTGTTTTTT
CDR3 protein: CASSFQKQGHEKLFF

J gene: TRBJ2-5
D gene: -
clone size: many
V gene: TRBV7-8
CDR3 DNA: TGTGCCAGCAGCTCCCTGGACAGTTTTGGGTACTTC
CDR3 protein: CASSSLDSFGYF

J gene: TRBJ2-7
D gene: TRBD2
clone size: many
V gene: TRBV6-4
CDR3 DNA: TGTGCCAGCAGTGTATTGAAACGGGAGGGCCGACCCTACGAGCAGTACTTC
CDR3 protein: CASSVLKREGRPYEQYF

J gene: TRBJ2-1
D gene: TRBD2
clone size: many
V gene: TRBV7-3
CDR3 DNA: TGTGCCAGCAGCTTATGGAGCGGGAGGATTGATGAGCAGTTCTTC
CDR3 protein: CASSLWSGRIDEQFF

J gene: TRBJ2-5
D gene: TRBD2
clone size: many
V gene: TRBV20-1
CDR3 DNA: TGCAGTGCTCGGGGGACTAGCGGGAACGGAGAGACCCAGTACTTC
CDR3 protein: CSARGTSGNGETQYF

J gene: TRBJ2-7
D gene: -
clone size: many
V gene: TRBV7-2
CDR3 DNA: TGTGCCAGCAGCTCGACCGGGACGGATTCCTACGAGCAGTACTTC
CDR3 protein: CASSSTGTDSYEQYF

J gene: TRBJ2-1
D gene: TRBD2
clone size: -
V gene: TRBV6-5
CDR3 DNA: TGTGCCAGCAGTTCGACTCAGACTAGCGGGTTGCAGTTCTTC
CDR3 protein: CASSSTQTSGLQFF

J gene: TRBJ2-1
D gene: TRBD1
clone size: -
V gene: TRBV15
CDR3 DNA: TGTGCCACCCGCCATCCCGGGACAGGGGGTTACGAGCAGTTCTTC
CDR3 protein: CATRHPGTGGYEQFF

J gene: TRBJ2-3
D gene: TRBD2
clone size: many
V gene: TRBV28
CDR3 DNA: TGTGCCAGCAGGTGGGGACTAGCCCTCACAGATACGCAGTATTTT
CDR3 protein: CASRWGLALTDTQYF

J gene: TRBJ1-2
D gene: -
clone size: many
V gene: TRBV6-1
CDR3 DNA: TGTGCCAGCAGTGAATCATGGGGGCAAGGCTACACCTTC
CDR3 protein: CASSESWGQGYTF

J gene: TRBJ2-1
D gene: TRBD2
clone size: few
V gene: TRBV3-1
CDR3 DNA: TGTGCCAGCAGCCGGCCGTCGGCTAGCGGCCAATACAATGAGCAGTTCTTC
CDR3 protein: CASSRPSASGQYNEQFF

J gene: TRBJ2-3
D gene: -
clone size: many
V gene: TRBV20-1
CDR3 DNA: TGCAGTGCTAGAGTCGGGAATACAGATACGCAGTATTTT
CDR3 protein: CSARVGNTDTQYF

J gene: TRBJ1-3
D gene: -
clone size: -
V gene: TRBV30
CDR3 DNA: TGTGCCTGGACCGATAACTCTGGAAACACCATATATTTT
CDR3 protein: CAWTDNSGNTIYF

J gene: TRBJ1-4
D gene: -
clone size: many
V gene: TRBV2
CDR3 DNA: TGTGCCAGCAGTGAGATGGATGGGAAACTGTTTTTT
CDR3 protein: CASSEMDGKLFF

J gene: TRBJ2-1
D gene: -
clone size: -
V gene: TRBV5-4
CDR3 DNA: TGTGCCAGCAGCTTGATGGCGGACGCTCGCAATGAGCAGTTCTTC
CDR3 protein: CASSLMADARNEQFF

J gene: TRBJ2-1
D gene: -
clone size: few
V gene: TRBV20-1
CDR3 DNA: TGCAGTGCTAGATTACTTCTAGCGAAGGTTTTTAGTGAGCAGTTCTTC
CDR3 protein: CSARLLLAKVFSEQFF

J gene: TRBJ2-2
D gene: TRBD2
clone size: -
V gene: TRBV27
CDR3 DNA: TGTGCCAGCAGTTGGGGACTAGGGGGTACCGGGGAGCTGTTTTTT
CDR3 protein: CASSWGLGGTGELFF

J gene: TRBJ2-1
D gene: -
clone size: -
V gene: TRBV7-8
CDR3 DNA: TGTGCCAGCAGCCTTGGCTCCCAGGGATACAATGAGCAGTTCTTC
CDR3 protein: CASSLGSQGYNEQFF

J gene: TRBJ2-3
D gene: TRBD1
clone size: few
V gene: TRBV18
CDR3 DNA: TGTGCCAGCTCACCGCCCGGGACAGGGAGGGATACGCAGTATTTT
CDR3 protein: CASSPPGTGRDTQYF

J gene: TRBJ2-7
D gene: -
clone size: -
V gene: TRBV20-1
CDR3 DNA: TGCAGTGTCGCCCAAACCTACGAGCAGTACTTC
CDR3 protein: CSVAQTYEQYF

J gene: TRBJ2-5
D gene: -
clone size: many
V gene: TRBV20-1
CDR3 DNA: TGCAGTGCTAGAGCCCCCAATGCACAGACCCAGTACTTC
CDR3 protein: CSARAPNAQTQYF